Reported below is one T cell receptor (beta chain). This CDR3 comprises 16 residues. V lost 1 base to trimming and J lost 0 bases, with 10 bases between them. Per germline, CDR1 MNHNS and CDR2 SASEGT. This record belongs to a study of blood T cell repertoires in COVID-19. Study information: Samples came from the United States, Italy and Spain, spanning acute and convalescent COVID-19. T cells, B-cell-depleted T cells, or PBMCs supplied cDNA or gDNA.

Enrolled during active infection, Seattle patients were then followed longitudinally. Profiling relied on immunoSEQ multiplex PCR, and the TCRdb table lists in-frame clones only, not all of them. The data hold over 55,000 clones, with about 83% observed a single time. The sequencing input was peripheral blood. This sequence was found in a man aged 45 to 65 with COVID-19, enrolled during active disease. The rearrangement uses TRBV6-1 and TRBJ1-3, with D unclear. CDR3 DNA: TGTGCCAGCAGTGAAGATATAGAACTCTCTGGAAACACCATATATTTT. It translates to CASSEDIELSGNTIYF.